The source of this T cell receptor beta chain is a study of T cells in localized non-small cell lung cancer. The repertoire was sequenced with immunoSEQ multiplex PCR; TCRdb's copy has only in-frame clones and lacks some. The repertoire consists of 75,000 to 80,000 clones, with approximately 80% occurring once and the leading ten covering roughly 9.8%. Source: peripheral blood, taken before any cancer treatment. The TCR sequence derives from a female donor aged 60 or older with stage I lung adenocarcinoma.

The CDR3 loop reads CSVEGVRKRGGNEQFF. The CDR3 coding sequence is TGCAGCGTTGAAGGTGTGAGGAAGCGGGGGGGCAATGAGCAGTTCTTC. This chain joins TRBV29-1 and TRBJ2-1; 10 positions match TRBD2. Germline V gene data show CDR1 as SQVTM and CDR2 as ANQGSEA. The CDR3 sequence is 16 residues long. The V gene end was trimmed by 1 base and the J gene end by 6 bases; junction bases not matched to a gene: 9.